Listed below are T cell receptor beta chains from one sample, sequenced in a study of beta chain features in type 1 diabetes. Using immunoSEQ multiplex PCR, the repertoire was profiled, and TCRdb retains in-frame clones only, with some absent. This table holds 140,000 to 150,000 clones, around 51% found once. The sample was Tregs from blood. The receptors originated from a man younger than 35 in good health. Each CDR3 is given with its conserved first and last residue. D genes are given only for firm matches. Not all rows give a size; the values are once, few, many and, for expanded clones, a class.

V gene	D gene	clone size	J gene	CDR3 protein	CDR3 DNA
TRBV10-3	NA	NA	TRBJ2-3	CAISVRSEISTDTQYF	TGTGCCATCAGTGTGCGTAGTGAAATAAGCACAGATACGCAGTATTTT
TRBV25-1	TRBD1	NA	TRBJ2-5	CASSEVRGQETQYF	TGTGCCAGCAGTGAAGTCAGGGGGCAGGAGACCCAGTACTTC
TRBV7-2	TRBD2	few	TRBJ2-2	CASSLGRLAGFGELFF	TGTGCCAGCAGCTTAGGGCGACTAGCGGGCTTCGGGGAGCTGTTTTTT
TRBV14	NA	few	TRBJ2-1	CASSQQGRYDEQFF	TGTGCCAGCAGCCAACAGGGGCGGTACGATGAGCAGTTCTTC
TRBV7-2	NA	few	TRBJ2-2	CASSLGGSANTGELFF	TGTGCCAGCAGCTTAGGAGGGAGCGCGAACACCGGGGAGCTGTTTTTT
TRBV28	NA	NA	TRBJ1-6	CASSIGGGGRNSPLHF	TGTGCCAGCAGTATCGGCGGTGGGGGCCGGAATTCACCCCTCCACTTT
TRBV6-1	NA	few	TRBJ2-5	CASSWAGQETQYF	TGTGCCAGCAGTTGGGCCGGACAAGAGACCCAGTACTTC
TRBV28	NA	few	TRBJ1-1	CASSVNRVTEAFF	TGTGCCAGCAGTGTTAACCGGGTCACTGAAGCTTTCTTT
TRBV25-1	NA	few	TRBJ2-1	CASRRPLDRYQFF	TGTGCCAGCAGGCGCCCTCTGGACAGATATCAGTTCTTC
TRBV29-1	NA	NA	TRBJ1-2	CSVDPTVNEPHYGYTF	TGCAGCGTCGATCCGACAGTCAACGAACCCCACTATGGCTACACCTTC
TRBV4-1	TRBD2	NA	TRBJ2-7	CASSQRGGRAYEQYF	TGCGCCAGCAGCCAACGGGGCGGGAGGGCCTACGAGCAGTACTTC
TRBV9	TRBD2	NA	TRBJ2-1	CASRRAGGLNNEQFF	TGTGCCAGCAGGAGAGCGGGAGGGCTCAACAATGAGCAGTTCTTC
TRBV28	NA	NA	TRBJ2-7	CASSPVDWKPYEQYF	TGTGCCAGCAGCCCCGTGGACTGGAAACCCTACGAGCAGTACTTC
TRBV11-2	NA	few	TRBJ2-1	CASSLDLQAEQFF	TGTGCCAGCAGCTTAGATCTACAGGCCGAGCAGTTCTTC
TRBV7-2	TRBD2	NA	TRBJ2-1	CASSGIAGREQFF	TGTGCCAGCAGCGGAATAGCGGGAAGGGAGCAGTTCTTC
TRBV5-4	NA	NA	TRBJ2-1	CASSPQGSYNEQFF	TGTGCCAGCAGCCCACAGGGTTCCTACAATGAGCAGTTCTTC
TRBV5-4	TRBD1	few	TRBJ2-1	CASSRGQGTYNEQFF	TGTGCCAGCAGCCGCGGACAGGGGACCTACAATGAGCAGTTCTTC
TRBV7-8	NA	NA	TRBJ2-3	CASSLGQDTDTQYF	TGTGCCAGCAGCTTAGGGCAGGACACAGATACGCAGTATTTT
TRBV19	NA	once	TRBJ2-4	CASSIARGANIQYF	TGTGCCAGTAGTATCGCCAGGGGGGCAAACATTCAGTACTTC
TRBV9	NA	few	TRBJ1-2	CASTAPTIGSDGYTF	TGTGCCAGCACCGCGCCAACAATTGGTAGCGATGGCTACACCTTC
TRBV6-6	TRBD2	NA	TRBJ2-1	CASSLSGGGGNEQFF	TGTGCCAGCAGCCTCAGCGGGGGGGGCGGGAATGAGCAGTTCTTC
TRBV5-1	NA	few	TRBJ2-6	CASTTVVGANVLTF	TGCGCCAGCACCACAGTAGTTGGGGCCAACGTCCTGACTTTC
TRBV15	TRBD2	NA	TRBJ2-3	CATSRERGLAGVNTQYF	TGTGCCACCAGCAGAGAACGGGGACTAGCGGGAGTAAATACGCAGTATTTT
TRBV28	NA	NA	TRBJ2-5	CASSFLSTQETQYF	TGTGCCAGCAGTTTTCTTTCTACCCAAGAGACCCAGTACTTC
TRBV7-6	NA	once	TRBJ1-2	CASSLWDGGRGYTF	TGTGCCAGCAGCTTATGGGACGGGGGACGTGGCTACACCTTC
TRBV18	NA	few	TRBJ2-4	CASSPAENIQYF	TGTGCCAGCTCACCAGCAGAAAACATTCAGTACTTC
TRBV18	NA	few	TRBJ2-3	CASSPISSQGLSTQYF	TGTGCCAGCTCACCAATATCCTCTCAGGGTCTGAGTACGCAGTATTTT
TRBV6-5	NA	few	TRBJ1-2	CASRKRGYGYTF	TGTGCCAGCAGGAAACGAGGCTATGGCTACACCTTC
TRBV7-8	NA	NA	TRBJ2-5	CASSFLFQETQYF	TGTGCCAGCAGCTTCCTCTTTCAAGAGACCCAGTACTTC
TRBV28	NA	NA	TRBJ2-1	CASSLQGGTGEQFF	TGTGCCAGCAGTTTACAAGGAGGCACGGGTGAGCAGTTCTTC
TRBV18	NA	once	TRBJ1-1	CASSPELNTEAFF	TGTGCCAGCTCACCCGAGCTGAACACTGAAGCTTTCTTT
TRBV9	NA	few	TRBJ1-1	CASSAEGISRNTEAFF	TGTGCCAGCAGCGCGGAGGGGATATCGAGGAACACTGAAGCTTTCTTT
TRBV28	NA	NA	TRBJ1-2	CASSLRGYGYTF	TGTGCCAGCAGTTTGCGAGGGTATGGCTACACCTTC
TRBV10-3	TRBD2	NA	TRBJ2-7	CAISEAGGARDYEQYF	TGTGCCATCAGTGAGGCGGGGGGGGCCAGGGACTACGAGCAGTACTTC
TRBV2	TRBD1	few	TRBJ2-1	CASRLGQGARNEQFF	TGTGCCAGCAGGCTGGGACAGGGGGCGAGGAATGAGCAGTTCTTC
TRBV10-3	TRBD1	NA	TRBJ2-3	CAISRTGGENTDTQYF	TGTGCCATCAGTCGGACAGGGGGCGAGAACACAGATACGCAGTATTTT
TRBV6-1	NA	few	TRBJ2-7	CASSEWAGAGDEQYF	TGTGCCAGCAGTGAATGGGCAGGGGCGGGGGACGAGCAGTACTTC
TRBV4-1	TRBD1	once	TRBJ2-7	CASSRTGTGTYEQYF	TGCGCCAGCAGCCGGACCGGGACAGGGACTTACGAGCAGTACTTC
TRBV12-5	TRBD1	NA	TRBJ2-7	CASGSRDRGHEQYF	TGTGCTAGTGGTTCGAGGGACAGGGGGCACGAGCAGTACTTC
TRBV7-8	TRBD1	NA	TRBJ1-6	CASSFTRQGLMPLHF	TGTGCCAGCAGCTTTACCCGACAGGGACTCATGCCCCTCCACTTT
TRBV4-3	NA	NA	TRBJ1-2	CASSQGWGEGSGYGYTF	TGCGCCAGCAGCCAAGGGTGGGGGGAAGGCTCGGGCTATGGCTACACCTTC
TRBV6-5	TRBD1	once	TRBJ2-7	CASSGRGRYEQYF	TGTGCCAGCAGTGGCAGGGGGAGATACGAGCAGTACTTC
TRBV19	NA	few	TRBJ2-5	CASSMGQRETQYF	TGTGCCAGTAGTATGGGGCAAAGGGAGACCCAGTACTTC
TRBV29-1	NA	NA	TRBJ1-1	CSVNPTGGTEAFF	TGCAGCGTTAATCCCACCGGAGGCACTGAAGCTTTCTTT
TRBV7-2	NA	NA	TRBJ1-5	CASSLARINQPQHF	TGTGCCAGCAGCTTAGCGAGGATTAATCAGCCCCAGCATTTT
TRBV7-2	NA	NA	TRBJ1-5	CASSLGGLSNQPQHF	TGTGCCAGCAGCTTAGGAGGGCTTAGCAATCAGCCCCAGCATTTT
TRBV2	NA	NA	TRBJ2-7	CASSGGIWGYEQYF	TGTGCCAGCAGTGGAGGGATTTGGGGATACGAGCAGTACTTC
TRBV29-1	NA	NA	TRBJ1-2	CSVPGQRSNYGYTF	TGCAGCGTTCCGGGACAACGATCTAACTATGGCTACACCTTC
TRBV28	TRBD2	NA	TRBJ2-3	CASSLAGLAGTDTQYF	TGTGCCAGCAGTTTGGCGGGACTAGCGGGGACAGATACGCAGTATTTT
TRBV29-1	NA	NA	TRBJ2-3	CSAPSESTDTQYF	TGCAGCGCCCCTAGCGAAAGCACAGATACGCAGTATTTT
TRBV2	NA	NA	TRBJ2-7	CASRAALGRAGEQYF	TGTGCCAGCAGGGCCGCGTTGGGCAGGGCTGGCGAGCAGTACTTC
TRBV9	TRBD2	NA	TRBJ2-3	CASSVAPGGGTDTQYF	TGTGCCAGCAGCGTAGCTCCGGGAGGGGGGACAGATACGCAGTATTTT
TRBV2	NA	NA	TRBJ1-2	CASSLTPNYGYTF	TGTGCCAGCAGTTTGACACCTAACTATGGCTACACCTTC
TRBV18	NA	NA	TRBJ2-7	CASSPSQGISYEQYF	TGTGCCAGCTCACCATCCCAGGGGATCTCCTACGAGCAGTACTTC
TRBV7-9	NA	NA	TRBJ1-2	CASSSYAEYGRTF	TGTGCCAGCAGCTCATACGCGGAGTACGGTCGCACCTTC
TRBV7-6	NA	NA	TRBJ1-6	CASSRNNRVSYNSPLHF	TGTGCCAGCAGCAGAAATAATCGGGTCTCCTATAATTCACCCCTCCACTTT
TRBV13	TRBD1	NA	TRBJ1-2	CASSFRDSLINYGYTF	TGTGCCAGCAGCTTCCGGGACAGCCTTATAAACTATGGCTACACCTTC